Below are 28 T cell receptor beta chains sequenced from a single sample in a study of beta chain features in type 1 diabetes. Since all of the isolated RNA was reverse transcribed, expressed TCRB transcripts were what got sequenced. Libraries were prepared by immunoSEQ multiplex PCR; TCRdb keeps only in-frame clonotypes and omits some of them. This table holds some 410,000 clones, approximately 10% found once. The source material was naive CD4+ T cells from blood. The origin of the receptors is a woman aged 18-29 years in good health.

The chain links TRBV7-9 to TRBJ1-3; D call uncertain. The V end lost 5 bases, the J end lost 0 bases, and 17 bases lay between the germline ends. CDR3 length: 17 residues. Germline V gene sequence: CDR1 SEHNR, CDR2 FQNEAQ (reference sequence). CDR3 sequence (DNA): TGTGCCAGCAGCCCCTACTCTGGACGGTCCTCTGGAAACACCATATATTTT. It translates to CASSPYSGRSSGNTIYF.

The V call is TRBV6-1, the J call TRBJ2-5, with TRBD1 matching 11 bases. V shed 7 bases and J 9 bases; nucleotides not matched to a gene: 13. Germline V gene sequence: CDR1 MNHNS, CDR2 SASEGT. This CDR3 region has 15 residues. The chain's CDR3 is CASTPAGTGGMSQYF. In DNA, the CDR3 is TGTGCCAGCACCCCCGCCGGGACAGGGGGAATGTCCCAGTACTTC.

This clone was counted between two and nine times. The V and J genes are TRBV28 and TRBJ1-6, with D maybe TRBD1 (6 bases). Germline V gene lookup returns CDR1 MDHEN and CDR2 SYDVKM. V lost 2 bases and J 8 bases, leaving 13 bases between the germline ends. CDR3 size: 15 residues. The CDR3 DNA sequence: TGTGCCAGCAGTTTAACAGGGTTTCGGGATTCACCCCTCCACTTT. It specifies CASSLTGFRDSPLHF. The entire variable domain, with the rest obtained from reference TRBV28 and TRBJ1-6, is as follows: DVKVTQSSRYLVKRTGEKVFLECVQDMDHENMFWYRQDPGLGLRLIYFSYDVKMKEKGDIPEGYSVSREKKERFSLILESASTNQTSMYLCASSLTGFRDSPLHFGNGTRLTVT.

V and J are TRBV5-1 and TRBJ2-3; D call uncertain. This CDR3 contains 15 residues. Trimming shortened V by 4 bases and J by 0 bases, and 12 bases separated the two germline ends. Germline V gene data show CDR1 as SGHRS and CDR2 as YFSETQ. In DNA, the CDR3 is TGCGCCAGCAGCCTTCCGGACGGTAGCACAGATACGCAGTATTTT. Protein: CASSLPDGSTDTQYF.

This clone was detected only a few times. The DNA for the CDR3 is TGTGCCAGCAGCCAAGTGGTGAAAGGGGACAGGCGCTACGAGCAGTACGTC. Translating it yields CASSQVVKGDRRYEQYV. The chain uses TRBV14 and TRBJ2-7, with 8 bases identical to TRBD1. Germline CDR1 reads SGHDN; CDR2 reads FVKESK. The V segment lost 1 base and the J segment 3 bases; nucleotides outside the gene matches: 11. The CDR3 consists of 17 residues.

Only a few counts were recorded for this clone. CDR3 loop: CASSLDRDVGVLTF. The CDR3 bases are TGTGCCAGCAGCTTAGACAGGGATGTAGGCGTCCTGACTTTC. V is TRBV7-9 and J is TRBJ2-6, with D perhaps TRBD1 (6 bases). Trimming removed 1 base from V and 12 bases from J, with 13 bases in between. The CDR3 totals 14 residues. CDR1 and CDR2 (germline): SEHNR, FQNEAQ (reference sequence).

This clone was recorded a few times. The chain combines TRBV15 with TRBJ2-1; D might be TRBD2 (7 bases). This CDR3 is 17 amino acids long. Germline assignment: CDR1 LNHNV and CDR2 YYDKDF (reference sequence). V shed 2 bases and J shed 0 bases, with 14 bases lying between them. The CDR3 nucleotides are TGTGCCACCAGCAGACTCCCCGCGGGGGCCTCCTACAATGAGCAGTTCTTC. The encoded protein is CATSRLPAGASYNEQFF.

The chain's CDR3 is CASTQRGRNYNEQFF. For the CDR3, the DNA is TGCGCCAGCACCCAGCGGGGCCGAAACTACAATGAGCAGTTCTTC. This rearrangement joins TRBV5-1 to TRBJ2-1; TRBD2 matches 7 bases. The germline V gene has CDR1 SGHRS and CDR2 YFSETQ. The V gene end was trimmed by 6 bases and the J gene end by 3 bases; junction bases not matched to a gene: 9. The CDR3 runs to 15 residues.

V gene TRBV9 combines with J gene TRBJ1-2, with 7 bases aligning to TRBD1. CDR3 length: 13 amino acids. The germline V gene encodes CDR1 SGDLS and CDR2 YYNGEE. V lost 4 bases and J lost 4; bases outside the gene matches: 4. The CDR3 sequence: CASSSYRGYGYTF. CDR3 bases: TGTGCCAGCAGCTCATACAGGGGCTATGGCTACACCTTC. The full variable domain, rest sourced from reference TRBV9 and TRBJ1-2, is DSGVTQTPKHLITATGQRVTLRCSPRSGDLSVYWYQQSLDQGLQFLIQYYNGEERAKGNILERFSAQQFPDLHSELNLSSLELGDSALYFCASSSYRGYGYTFGSGTRLTVV.

The CDR3 loop is CASRRLPKADTQYF. CDR3 bases: TGTGCCAGTAGACGTCTCCCTAAGGCAGATACGCAGTATTTT. The rearrangement joins TRBV19 to TRBJ2-3; no definite D call. V was shortened by 6 bases and J by 4 bases, with 14 bases between the two germline ends. This CDR3 is built from 14 residues. The germline V gene has CDR1 LNHDA and CDR2 SQIVND (reference sequence).

The chain uses TRBV15 and TRBJ2-1; the D gene is possibly TRBD2 (6 bases). From germline, CDR1 is LNHNV and CDR2 YYDKDF (reference sequence). Trimming pared 0 bases from V and 5 bases from J, leaving 14 bases between. The CDR3 has 16 amino acids. The CDR3: CATSRDFRELDNEQFF. In DNA form, the CDR3 reads TGTGCCACCAGCAGAGATTTCCGGGAGTTGGACAATGAGCAGTTCTTC.

The chain links TRBV2 to TRBJ2-7, with D tentatively TRBD2 (6 bases). The CDR3 sequence is 12 residues long. V lost 8 bases and J 4 bases, leaving 12 bases between the germline ends. Germline V gene sequence: CDR1 SNHLY, CDR2 FYNNEI. For the CDR3, the DNA is TGTGCCAGCCACGGAGGGCGGTACGAGCAGTACGTC. This codes for CASHGGRYEQYV.

This clone was picked up a small number of times. This sequence joins TRBV11-2 and TRBJ2-5; 10 bases line up with TRBD2. This CDR3 comprises 16 residues. Germline trimming cut 6 bases from V and 6 bases from J; bases unmatched to any gene: 13. Germline V gives CDR1 SGHAT, CDR2 FQNNGV. The CDR3 reads CASSRLAGQLGKTQYF. CDR3 bases: TGTGCCAGCAGTCGACTAGCGGGCCAGCTCGGAAAGACCCAGTACTTC.

The chain employs TRBV23-1 and TRBJ1-4; D not certain. TRBV23-1 is an ORF; its function is uncertain. The CDR3 covers 16 residues. Trimming removed 3 bases from V and 3 bases from J, with 14 bases in between. CDR3 coding DNA: TGCGCCAGCAGTCATCGGGAGACAAGCGCTAATGAAAAACTGTTTTTT. This sequence encodes CASSHRETSANEKLFF.

This clone showed up just a few times. The chain uses TRBV5-1 and TRBJ2-3, with 10 bases that match TRBD2. The ends lost 5 bases at V and 6 bases at J; junction bases unmatched: 12. CDR3 size: 16 residues. Per the germline V gene, CDR1 is SGHRS and CDR2 is YFSETQ. As DNA, the CDR3 is TGCGCCAGCAGGTCCGGGACTAGCGTTGTTGGGGATACGCAGTATTTT. It codes for CASRSGTSVVGDTQYF.

V and J are TRBV7-9 and TRBJ2-5; D ambiguous. Germline assignment: CDR1 SEHNR and CDR2 FQNEAQ (reference sequence). V lost 7 bases and J lost 1, with 16 bases in between. This CDR3 contains 15 residues. CDR3 in amino acids: CASTLSWQPQETQYF. DNA of the CDR3: TGTGCCAGCACCCTATCCTGGCAGCCCCAAGAGACCCAGTACTTC.

J is TRBJ2-4 and V is TRBV4-3; the D is unclear. The germline gives CDR1 LGHNA, CDR2 YSLEER. The CDR3 is 15 amino acids. Trimming removed 0 bases from V and 6 bases from J, with 12 bases in between. CDR3 sequence (DNA): TGCGCCAGCAGCCAAGAGGTCGCATACCCAAACATTCAGTACTTC. As protein: CASSQEVAYPNIQYF.

The chain combines TRBV6-6 with TRBJ2-1, with D possibly matching TRBD2 (5 bases). The germline V gene encodes CDR1 MNHNY and CDR2 SVGAGI (reference sequence). With 0 bases removed from V and 12 bases from J, the gap between germline ends came to 9 bases. The CDR3 loop spans 12 amino acids. CDR3 nucleotide sequence: TGTGCCAGCAGTTACTCGATTGCGGGGCAGTTCTTC. Its translation is CASSYSIAGQFF.

The chain recombines TRBV6-1 with TRBJ2-7; tentatively, D is TRBD1 (8 bases). This CDR3 is built from 13 residues. Germline V lookup: CDR1 MNHNS, CDR2 SASEGT. Trimming left V 8 bases short and J 3 bases short, with 14 bases between. The CDR3, as DNA: TGTGCCAGCCGGACAGGGACTAACTACGAGCAGTACGTC. Its protein product is CASRTGTNYEQYV.

The chain couples TRBV25-1 to TRBJ2-3; a possible D gene is TRBD2 (6 bases). The CDR3 consists of 17 residues. V shed 3 bases and J shed 0 bases, with 16 bases lying between them. Germline CDR1 and CDR2: MGHDK and SYGVNS. DNA of the CDR3: TGTGCCAGCAGTGATACGGGGGTCGGACCCAGCACAGATACGCAGTATTTT. This codes for CASSDTGVGPSTDTQYF.

As DNA, the CDR3 is TGTGCCAGCAGCAAAGTAGACAGGGAGTTGGAGCAGTACTTC. Translating it yields CASSKVDRELEQYF. This rearrangement joins TRBV21-1 to TRBJ2-7; the table's D call of TRBD1 was not tested on the DNA. TRBV21-1 constitutes a pseudogene. The CDR3 consists of 14 residues.

In its sample, this clone was seen a few times. The chain links TRBV18 to TRBJ2-7, with a weak D call TRBD2 (6 bases). Deletions cut 4 bases from V and 2 bases from J, with 15 bases between. CDR3 size: 15 residues. Germline loops: CDR1 KGHSH, CDR2 LQKENI. The CDR3 sequence is CASSRSGTSTYEQYF. The CDR3 DNA is TGTGCCAGCTCACGTTCCGGGACTTCTACCTACGAGCAGTACTTC.

This chain joins TRBV25-1 and TRBJ2-2, with TRBD1 matching 8 bases. This CDR3 has 15 amino acids. Looked up from germline, CDR1 is MGHDK and CDR2 is SYGVNS. The ends lost 3 bases at V and 7 bases at J; junction bases unmatched: 7. Here the CDR3 DNA reads TGTGCCAGCAGTGACCCCAGGGGGCCTAGCGGGGAGCTGTTTTTT. Translating it yields CASSDPRGPSGELFF. Variable domain in full (rest from reference TRBV25-1 and TRBJ2-2): EADIYQTPRYLVIGTGKKITLECSQTMGHDKMYWYQQDPGMELHLIHYSYGVNSTEKGDLSSESTVSRIRTEHFPLTLESARPSHTSQYLCASSDPRGPSGELFFGEGSRLTVL.

This clone was seen a few times. The chain is built from TRBV7-3 and TRBJ2-5; D gene uncertain. The germline V gene encodes CDR1 SGHTA and CDR2 FQGTGA. The CDR3 totals 15 residues. Trimming stripped 5 bases from V and 3 bases from J, with 16 bases between. This CDR3 reads CASSPTALFKETQYF. The CDR3 coding sequence is TGTGCCAGCAGCCCCACAGCACTCTTCAAAGAGACCCAGTACTTC.

The V gene is TRBV30, the J gene TRBJ1-1; D is unclear. The CDR3 is 11 amino acids. The germline V and J ends were trimmed by 2 bases and 10 bases, with 11 bases remaining between them. Germline V gives CDR1 GTSNPN, CDR2 SVGIG (reference sequence). CDR3 DNA: TGTGCCTGGAGTCGGCCCGAGCGAGCTTTCTTT. Its protein product is CAWSRPERAFF.

This clone appeared a few times. V gene TRBV29-1 combines with J gene TRBJ1-2; TRBD1 aligns across 9 bases. CDR3 length: 11 residues. Per germline, CDR1 SQVTM and CDR2 ANQGSEA. V trimming: 6 bases; J trimming: 8 bases; junction bases outside the gene matches: 4. Here the CDR3 reads CSVTGGEGYTF. The CDR3 coding sequence is TGCAGCGTAACAGGGGGCGAAGGCTACACCTTC.

This rearrangement joins TRBV9 to TRBJ2-7; the D gene is possibly TRBD2 (6 bases). In germline, CDR1 is SGDLS, CDR2 YYNGEE. The CDR3 totals 16 residues. The ends were cut back, 0 bases at V and 3 bases at J, with 16 bases in the middle. The DNA of the CDR3 is TGTGCCAGCAGCGTAGGCCAGCGGGTCCAATTCTACGAGCAGTACGTC. This sequence encodes CASSVGQRVQFYEQYV.

The rearrangement joins TRBV28 to TRBJ2-1, with D hard to call. CDR1 and CDR2 (germline): MDHEN, SYDVKM. Deletions cut 7 bases from V and 9 bases from J, with 13 bases between. CDR3 size: 12 residues. The CDR3 loop is CASTPSDGEQFF. CDR3 DNA sequence: TGTGCCAGCACCCCCTCCGACGGTGAGCAGTTCTTC. Full variable domain (missing parts from reference TRBV28 and TRBJ2-1): DVKVTQSSRYLVKRTGEKVFLECVQDMDHENMFWYRQDPGLGLRLIYFSYDVKMKEKGDIPEGYSVSREKKERFSLILESASTNQTSMYLCASTPSDGEQFFGPGTRLTVL.